The 14 T cell receptor beta chains below were found in one sample sequenced in a study of cytomegalovirus exposure and HLA in healthy donors. The PCR had 60 Vbeta and 13 Jbeta primers. Sequencing used immunoSEQ multiplex PCR; TCRdb keeps in-frame clones, though not all of them. This sample has 65,000 to 70,000 clones; roughly four fifths occur once, and the top ten carry about 8%. Material: PBMCs. The source of these receptors is a woman aged 30 to 39 in good health and CMV-seropositive.

The rearrangement joins TRBV5-1 to TRBJ2-1; 7 bases map to TRBD2. V lost 4 bases and J lost 6; bases outside the gene matches: 7. CDR1 SGHRS and CDR2 YFSETQ come from the germline V gene. The CDR3 is 14 residues long. This chain's CDR3 is CASSSGIATNEQFF. DNA for the CDR3: TGCGCCAGCAGCAGCGGGATAGCAACCAATGAGCAGTTCTTC.

In regard to this clone: At the DNA level, this CDR3 is encoded by other sequences in the same sample as well. This rearrangement joins TRBV5-1 to TRBJ2-5; the D is unclear. V was cut by 0 bases and J by 4 bases, with 4 bases left in between. The CDR3 runs 12 residues. Germline V gene data show CDR1 as SGHRS and CDR2 as YFSETQ. The CDR3 loop reads CASSLVGETQYF. The CDR3 DNA is TGCGCCAGCAGCTTGGTCGGAGAGACCCAGTACTTC. Full variable domain (remainder filled in from reference TRBV5-1 and TRBJ2-5): KAGVTQTPRYLIKTRGQQVTLSCSPISGHRSVSWYQQTPGQGLQFLFEYFSETQRNKGNFPGRFSGRQFSNSRSEMNVSTLELGDSALYLCASSLVGETQYFGPGTRLLVL.

The J gene is TRBJ2-5, the V gene TRBV11-2; D may be TRBD2 (6 bases). In germline, CDR1 is SGHAT, CDR2 FQNNGV. The CDR3 length is 15 residues. Trimming took off 5 bases at V and 6 bases at J, with 19 bases between the two ends. CDR3 amino acids: CASSDNSGDLKTQYF. For the CDR3, the DNA is TGTGCCAGCAGCGACAATAGCGGAGACTTGAAGACCCAGTACTTC.

This clone has a single count. V gene TRBV28 combines with J gene TRBJ1-1; D is possibly TRBD1 (5 bases). Germline V gives CDR1 MDHEN, CDR2 SYDVKM. V was shortened by 7 bases and J by 0 bases, with 12 bases between the two germline ends. The CDR3 spans 14 residues. This chain's CDR3 is CASISTALNTEAFF. CDR3 nucleotide sequence: TGTGCCAGCATCTCGACAGCATTGAACACTGAAGCTTTCTTT. Supplemented by reference TRBV28 and TRBJ1-1, the full variable domain reads DVKVTQSSRYLVKRTGEKVFLECVQDMDHENMFWYRQDPGLGLRLIYFSYDVKMKEKGDIPEGYSVSREKKERFSLILESASTNQTSMYLCASISTALNTEAFFGQGTRLTVV.

The gene calls are TRBV13 and TRBJ1-2, with D maybe TRBD1 (6 bases). V shed 2 bases and J shed 12 bases, with 10 bases lying between them. Germline V gene sequence: CDR1 PRHDT, CDR2 FYEKMQ (reference sequence). The CDR3 is 11 amino acids. CDR3 DNA: TGTGCCAGCAGCTTAACGGGGGGCCACACCTTC. Translating gives CASSLTGGHTF.

Only a few counts were recorded for this clone. This chain links TRBV9 with TRBJ2-1; 8 nucleotides line up with TRBD2. J gave up 8 bases and V 0 bases, and 7 bases lay outside the gene matches. The CDR3 is 15 amino acids. The germline CDR1 and CDR2 sequences are SGDLS and YYNGEE. DNA for the CDR3: TGTGCCAGCAGCGTAGGGATAGCGGGAAGGGATGAGCAGTTCTTC. Amino acid sequence: CASSVGIAGRDEQFF.

J is TRBJ1-6 and V is TRBV28; no reliable D call. The CDR3 totals 14 residues. Germline lookup yields CDR1 MDHEN and CDR2 SYDVKM. Deletions cut 7 bases from V and 3 bases from J, with 10 bases between. CDR3 in DNA: TGTGCCAGCATGGGAGGCAGCTATAATTCACCCCTCCACTTT. Translation: CASMGGSYNSPLHF.

This clone was observed once. CDR3 sequence: CASSLGTANTEAFF. The CDR3 DNA reads TGTGCCAGCAGCTTAGGGACAGCGAACACTGAAGCTTTCTTT. The J gene is TRBJ1-1, the V gene TRBV7-9; a possible D gene is TRBD1 (6 bases). V was trimmed by 1 base and J by 1 base, leaving 7 bases between them. This CDR3 has 14 residues. Per germline, CDR1 SEHNR and CDR2 FQNEAQ (reference sequence).

This chain connects TRBV7-2 to TRBJ2-5; TRBD2 is a possible D gene (6 bases). The CDR3 consists of 16 residues. CDR1 is SGHTA, CDR2 FQGNSA, per germline. V was shortened by 3 bases and J by 4 bases, with 18 bases between the two germline ends. CDR3 in DNA: TGTGCCAGCAGCTTCGGTTCCGTTGGGGGGAGAGAGACCCAGTACTTC. The encoded protein is CASSFGSVGGRETQYF.

This clone turned up a few times. The V and J genes are TRBV19 and TRBJ1-5; D is perhaps TRBD1 (5 bases). The CDR3 totals 12 residues. The ends were cut back, 8 bases at V and 6 bases at J, with 11 bases in the middle. Looked up from germline, CDR1 is LNHDA and CDR2 is SQIVND (reference sequence). CDR3 coding DNA: TGTGCCAGTGGGGGGGGTGGTCAGCCCCAGCATTTT. It specifies CASGGGGQPQHF.

This clone was counted a few times. DNA for the CDR3: TGTGCCATCAGTGAAGGGTGGGACAACCTATACGAGCAGTACTTC. It translates to CAISEGWDNLYEQYF. V and J are TRBV10-3 and TRBJ2-7; D is perhaps TRBD1 (6 bases). V was shortened by 3 bases and J by 4 bases, with 16 bases between the two germline ends. Germline CDR1 is ENHRY and CDR2 is SYGVKD. The CDR3 is 15 amino acids.

This clone has just a few counts. The rearrangement uses TRBV5-1 and TRBJ2-5, with 12 bases that match TRBD2. V shed 4 bases, J shed 3 bases, and the junction held 13 bases outside the gene matches. The CDR3 consists of 18 residues. Germline assignment: CDR1 SGHRS and CDR2 YFSETQ. DNA for the CDR3: TGCGCCAGCAGCGATCGACGGCTACGGACTAGCGGGGAAGAGACCCAGTACTTC. This sequence encodes CASSDRRLRTSGEETQYF.

This chain uses TRBV4-2 with TRBJ2-1; D may be TRBD2 (6 bases). Germline lookup yields CDR1 LGHNA and CDR2 YNFKEQ. V lost 4 bases and J 7 bases, leaving 20 bases between the germline ends. This CDR3 comprises 16 residues. The CDR3 DNA reads TGTGCCAGCAGCCTCGAAAAGGACTATAGCTTTAATGAGCAGTTCTTC. It codes for CASSLEKDYSFNEQFF.

The chain has TRBV7-3 and TRBJ1-1; 7 positions match TRBD1. This CDR3 has 15 amino acids. V lost 5 bases to trimming and J lost 0 bases; unmatched junction nucleotides: 6. Germline V gene sequence: CDR1 SGHTA, CDR2 FQGTGA. The CDR3 bases are TGTGCCAGCAGCCAGGGGGACAGATTGAACACTGAAGCTTTCTTT. Translation gives CASSQGDRLNTEAFF.